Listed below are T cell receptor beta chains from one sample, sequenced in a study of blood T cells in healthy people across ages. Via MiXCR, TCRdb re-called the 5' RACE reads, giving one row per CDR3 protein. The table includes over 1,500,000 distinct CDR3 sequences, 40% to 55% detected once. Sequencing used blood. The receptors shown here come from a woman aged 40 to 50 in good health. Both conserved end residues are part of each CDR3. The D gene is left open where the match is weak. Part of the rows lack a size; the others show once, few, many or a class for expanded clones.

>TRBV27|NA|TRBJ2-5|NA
CASSLQGSGAYNEQYF
TGTGCCAGCAGTTTACAGGGGTCCGGGGCCTACAATGAGCAGTACTTC
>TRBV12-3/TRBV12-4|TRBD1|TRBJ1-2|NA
CASQPGQGDGYTF
TGTGCCAGCCAACCGGGACAGGGGGATGGCTACACCTTC
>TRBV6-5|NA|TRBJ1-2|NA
CASSAGGVRSGYTF
TGTGCCAGCAGTGCTGGTGGGGTGCGGTCTGGCTACACCTTC
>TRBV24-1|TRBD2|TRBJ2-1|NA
CATSDLRSGGYNEQFF
TGTGCCACCAGTGATTTGCGGAGCGGGGGGTACAATGAGCAGTTCTTC
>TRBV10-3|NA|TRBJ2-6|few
CAISEDSGANVLTF
TGTGCCATCAGTGAAGACTCTGGGGCCAACGTCCTGACTTTC
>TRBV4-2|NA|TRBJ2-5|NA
CASSPIGGRAGYDEQYF
TGTGCCAGCAGCCCCATAGGGGGGAGGGCGGGGTACGATGAGCAGTACTTC
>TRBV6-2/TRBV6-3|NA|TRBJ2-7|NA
CASSNFVGEQYF
TGTGCCAGCAGTAATTTTGTTGGCGAGCAGTACTTC
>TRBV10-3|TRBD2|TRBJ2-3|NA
CAISGGASSTDTQYF
TGTGCCATAAGCGGGGGGGCCTCAAGCACAGATACGCAGTATTTT
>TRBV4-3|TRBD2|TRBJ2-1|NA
CASSQATSGAFNERFF
TGCGCCAGCAGCCAAGCGACTAGCGGGGCGTTCAATGAGCGGTTCTTC
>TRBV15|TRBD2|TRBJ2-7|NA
CATSRAPSGGPYEQYF
TGTGCCACCAGCAGAGCCCCTAGCGGGGGGCCCTACGAGCAGTACTTC
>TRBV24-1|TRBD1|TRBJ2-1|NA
CATSDFHGTGSWHEQFF
TGTGCCACCAGTGATTTTCACGGGACAGGGTCATGGCATGAGCAGTTCTTC
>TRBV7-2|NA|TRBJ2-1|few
CASSLTPQTLHEQFF
TGTGCCAGCAGTTTGACGCCCCAGACCCTCCATGAGCAGTTCTTC
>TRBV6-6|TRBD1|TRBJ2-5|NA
CASRDLTGRQETQYF
TGTGCCAGCAGGGACTTGACAGGGAGACAAGAGACCCAGTACTTC
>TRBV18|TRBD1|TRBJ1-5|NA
CASSPAGQGAAQPQHF
TGTGCCAGCTCACCAGCGGGACAGGGGGCGGCTCAGCCCCAGCATTTT
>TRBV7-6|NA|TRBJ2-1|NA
CASVYGYEQFF
TGTGCCAGCGTCTACGGGTATGAGCAGTTCTTC
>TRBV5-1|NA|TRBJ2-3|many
CASRYSTDTQYF
TGTGCCAGCAGGTATAGCACAGATACGCAGTATTTT
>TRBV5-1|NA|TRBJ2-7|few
CASSLVVGTYEQYF
TGCGCCAGCAGCTTGGTTGTCGGTACCTACGAGCAGTACTTC
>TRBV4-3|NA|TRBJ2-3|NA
CASSQDGPRVGLDTQYF
TGCGCCAGCAGCCAAGATGGTCCCAGAGTGGGCTTAGATACGCAGTATTTT
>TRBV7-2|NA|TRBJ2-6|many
CASSPRVSGANVLTF
TGCGCCAGCAGCCCGAGGGTCTCTGGGGCCAACGTCCTGACTTTC
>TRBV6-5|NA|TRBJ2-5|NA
CASSYSALGGIRSRETQYF
TGTGCCAGCAGTTACTCAGCCCTCGGCGGGATTCGGAGTCGGGAGACCCAGTACTTC
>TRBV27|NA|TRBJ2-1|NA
CASSLIPVHHNEQFF
TGTGCCAGCAGTTTAATTCCAGTCCACCACAATGAGCAGTTCTTC
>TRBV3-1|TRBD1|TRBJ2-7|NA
CASSNPGTGSYNEQYF
TGTGCCAGCAGCAACCCCGGGACAGGGTCCTACAATGAGCAGTACTTC